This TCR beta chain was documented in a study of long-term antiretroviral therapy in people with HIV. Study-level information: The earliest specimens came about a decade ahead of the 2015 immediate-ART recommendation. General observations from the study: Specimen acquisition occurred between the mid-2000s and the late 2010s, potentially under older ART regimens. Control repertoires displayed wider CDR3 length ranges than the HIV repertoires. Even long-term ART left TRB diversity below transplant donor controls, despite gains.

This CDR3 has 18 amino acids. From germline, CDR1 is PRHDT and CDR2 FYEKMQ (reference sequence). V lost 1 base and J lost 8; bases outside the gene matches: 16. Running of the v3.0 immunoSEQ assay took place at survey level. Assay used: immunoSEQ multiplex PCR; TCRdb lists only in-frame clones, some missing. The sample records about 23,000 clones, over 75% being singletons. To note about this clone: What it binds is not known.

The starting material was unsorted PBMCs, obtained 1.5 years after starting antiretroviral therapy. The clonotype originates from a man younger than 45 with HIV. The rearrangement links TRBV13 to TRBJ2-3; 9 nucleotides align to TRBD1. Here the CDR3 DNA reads TGTGCCAGCAGCTTAGCCCTCCGGGACAGGGCCCCCTTTGGTACGCAGTATTTT. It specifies CASSLALRDRAPFGTQYF.